This T cell receptor beta chain was captured in a study of blood T cell repertoires in COVID-19. Using immunoSEQ multiplex PCR, the repertoire was profiled, and TCRdb retains in-frame clones only, with some absent. The data show 250,000 to 300,000 clones, approximately 90% seen once. CDR3 length: 14 amino acids. This chain joins TRBV12-2 and TRBJ1-1; TRBD1 is the table's D call and was not checked against the DNA. TRBV12-2 is a recognized pseudogene. The material sequenced was PBMCs or T cells enriched from blood (not recorded which). This clonotype was obtained from a man younger than 35 who had recovered from COVID-19. The CDR3, as DNA: TGTGCAAGTCGCTCTTCCGGGACAGGCACTGAAGCTTTCTTT. Amino acid sequence: CASRSSGTGTEAFF.